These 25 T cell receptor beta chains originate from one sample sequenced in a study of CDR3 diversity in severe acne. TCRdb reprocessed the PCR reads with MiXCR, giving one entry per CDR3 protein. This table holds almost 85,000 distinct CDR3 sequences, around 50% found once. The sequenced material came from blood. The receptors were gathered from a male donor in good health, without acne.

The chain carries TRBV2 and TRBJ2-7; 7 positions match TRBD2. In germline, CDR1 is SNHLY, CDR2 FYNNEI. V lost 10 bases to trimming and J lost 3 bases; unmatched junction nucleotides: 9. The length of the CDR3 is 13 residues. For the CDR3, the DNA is TGTGCCACCAAAGCGACTAGCCTCTACGAGCAGTACTTC. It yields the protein CATKATSLYEQYF.

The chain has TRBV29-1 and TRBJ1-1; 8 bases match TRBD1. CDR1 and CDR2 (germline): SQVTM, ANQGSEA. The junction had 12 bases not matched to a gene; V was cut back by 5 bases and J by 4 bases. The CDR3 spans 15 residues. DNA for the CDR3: TGCAGCGTTCACACGACAGGGGTAGTTTCCACTGAAGCTTTCTTT. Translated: CSVHTTGVVSTEAFF.

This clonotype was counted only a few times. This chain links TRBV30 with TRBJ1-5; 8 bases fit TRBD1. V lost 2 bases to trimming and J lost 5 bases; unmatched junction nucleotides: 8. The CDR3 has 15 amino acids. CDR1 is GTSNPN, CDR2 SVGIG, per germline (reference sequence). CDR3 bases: TGTGCCTGGAGTCCCCAGGACAGGGACTATCAGCCCCAGCATTTT. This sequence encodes CAWSPQDRDYQPQHF.

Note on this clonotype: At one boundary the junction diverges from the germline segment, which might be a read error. The CDR3 DNA follows: TGTGCCAGCCGACAGGGGGTCAATGAGCGGTTCTTC. It specifies CASRQGVNERFF. The chain combines TRBV12-3 or TRBV12-4 with TRBJ2-1, with 9 bases identical to TRBD1. This CDR3 contains 12 residues.

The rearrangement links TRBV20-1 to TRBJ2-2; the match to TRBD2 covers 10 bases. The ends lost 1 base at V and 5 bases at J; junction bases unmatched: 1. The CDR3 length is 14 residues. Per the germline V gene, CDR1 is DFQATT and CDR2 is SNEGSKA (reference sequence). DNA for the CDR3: TGCAGTGCTAGAGGTAGCGGGGGGACCGGGGAGCTGTTTTTT. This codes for CSARGSGGTGELFF.

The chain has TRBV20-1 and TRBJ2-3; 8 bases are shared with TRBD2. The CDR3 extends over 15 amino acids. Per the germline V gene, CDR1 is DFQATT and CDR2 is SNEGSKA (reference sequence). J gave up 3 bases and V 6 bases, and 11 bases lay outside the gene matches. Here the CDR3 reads CSAPRDSGVTDTQYF. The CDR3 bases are TGCAGTGCCCCCCGGGATAGCGGGGTAACAGATACGCAGTATTTT.

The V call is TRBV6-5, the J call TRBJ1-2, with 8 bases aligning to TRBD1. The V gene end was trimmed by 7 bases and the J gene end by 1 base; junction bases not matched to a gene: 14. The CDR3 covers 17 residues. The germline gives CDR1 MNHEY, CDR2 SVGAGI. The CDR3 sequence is CASTQSGTGPRNYGYTF. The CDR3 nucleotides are TGTGCCAGCACCCAATCCGGGACAGGCCCCCGTAACTATGGCTACACCTTC.

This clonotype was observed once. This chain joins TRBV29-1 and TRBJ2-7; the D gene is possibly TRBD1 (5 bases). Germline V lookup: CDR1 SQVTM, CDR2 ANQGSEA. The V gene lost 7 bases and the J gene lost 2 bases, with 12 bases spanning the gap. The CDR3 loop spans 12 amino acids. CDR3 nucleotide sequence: TGCAGCGCCAGCAGGGCGACCTACGAGCAGTACTTC. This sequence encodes CSASRATYEQYF.

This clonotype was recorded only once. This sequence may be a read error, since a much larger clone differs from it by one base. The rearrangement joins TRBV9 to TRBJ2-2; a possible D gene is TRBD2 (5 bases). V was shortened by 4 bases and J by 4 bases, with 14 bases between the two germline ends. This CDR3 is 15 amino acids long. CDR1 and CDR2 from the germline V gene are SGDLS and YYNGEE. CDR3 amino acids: CASSPSSIRTGELFF. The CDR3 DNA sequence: TGTGCCAGCAGCCCCTCTAGCATCCGCACCGGGGAGCTGTTTTTT.

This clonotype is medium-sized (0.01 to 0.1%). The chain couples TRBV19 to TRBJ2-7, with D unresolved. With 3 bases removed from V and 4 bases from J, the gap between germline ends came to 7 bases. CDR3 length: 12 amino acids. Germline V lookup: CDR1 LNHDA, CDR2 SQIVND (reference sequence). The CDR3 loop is CASSMGEYEQYF. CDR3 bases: TGTGCCAGTAGTATGGGCGAGTACGAGCAGTACTTC.

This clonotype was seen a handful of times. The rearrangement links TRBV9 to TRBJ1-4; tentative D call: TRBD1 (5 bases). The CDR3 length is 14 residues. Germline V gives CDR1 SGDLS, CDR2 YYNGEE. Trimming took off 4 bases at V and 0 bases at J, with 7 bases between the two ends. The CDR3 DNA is TGTGCCAGCAGCCCGACAGCAACTAATGAAAAACTGTTTTTT. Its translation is CASSPTATNEKLFF.

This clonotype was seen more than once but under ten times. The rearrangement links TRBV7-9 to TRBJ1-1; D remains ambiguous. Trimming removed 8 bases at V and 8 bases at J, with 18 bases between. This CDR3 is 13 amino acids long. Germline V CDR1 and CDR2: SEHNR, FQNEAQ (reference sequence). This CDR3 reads CASSTSGRREAFF. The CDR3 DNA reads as TGTGCCAGCTCGACTAGCGGTAGGAGAGAAGCTTTCTTT.

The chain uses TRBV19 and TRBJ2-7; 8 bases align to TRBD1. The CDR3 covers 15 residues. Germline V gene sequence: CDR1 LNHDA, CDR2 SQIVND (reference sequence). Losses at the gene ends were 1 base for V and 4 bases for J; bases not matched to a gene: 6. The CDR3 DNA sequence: TGTGCCAGTAGTATAGCCGCAGGGGGCTATTACGAGCAGTACTTC. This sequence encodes CASSIAAGGYYEQYF.

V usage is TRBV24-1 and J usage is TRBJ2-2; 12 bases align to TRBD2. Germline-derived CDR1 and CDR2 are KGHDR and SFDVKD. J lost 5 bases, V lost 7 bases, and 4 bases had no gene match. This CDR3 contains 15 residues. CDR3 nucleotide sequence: TGTGCCACCAGGGCTAGCGGGAGGGCGACCGGGGAGCTGTTTTTT. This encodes CATRASGRATGELFF.

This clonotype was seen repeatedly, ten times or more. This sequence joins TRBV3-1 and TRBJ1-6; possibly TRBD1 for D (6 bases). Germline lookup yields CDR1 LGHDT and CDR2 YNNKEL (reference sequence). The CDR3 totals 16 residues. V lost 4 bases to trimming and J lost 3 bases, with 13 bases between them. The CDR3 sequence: CASSRAGAGYNSPLHF. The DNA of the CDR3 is TGTGCCAGCAGCCGAGCAGGGGCTGGCTATAATTCACCCCTCCACTTT.

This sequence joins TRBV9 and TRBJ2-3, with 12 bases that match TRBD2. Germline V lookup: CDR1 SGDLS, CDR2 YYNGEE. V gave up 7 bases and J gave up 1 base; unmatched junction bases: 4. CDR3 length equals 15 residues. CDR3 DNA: TGTGCCAGCGCTCGACTAGCGGGAGGCACAGATACGCAGTATTTT. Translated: CASARLAGGTDTQYF.

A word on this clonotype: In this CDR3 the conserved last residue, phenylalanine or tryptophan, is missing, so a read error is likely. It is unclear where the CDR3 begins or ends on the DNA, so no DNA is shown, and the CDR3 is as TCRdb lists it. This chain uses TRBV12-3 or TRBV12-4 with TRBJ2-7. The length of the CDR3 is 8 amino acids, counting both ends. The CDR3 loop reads CASSLAQR.

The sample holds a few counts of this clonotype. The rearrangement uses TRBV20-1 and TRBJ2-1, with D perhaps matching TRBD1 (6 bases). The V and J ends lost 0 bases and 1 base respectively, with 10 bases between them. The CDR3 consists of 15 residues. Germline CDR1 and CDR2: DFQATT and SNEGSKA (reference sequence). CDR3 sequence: CSAREDGTSYNEQFF. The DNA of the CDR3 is TGCAGTGCTAGAGAGGACGGGACATCCTACAATGAGCAGTTCTTC.

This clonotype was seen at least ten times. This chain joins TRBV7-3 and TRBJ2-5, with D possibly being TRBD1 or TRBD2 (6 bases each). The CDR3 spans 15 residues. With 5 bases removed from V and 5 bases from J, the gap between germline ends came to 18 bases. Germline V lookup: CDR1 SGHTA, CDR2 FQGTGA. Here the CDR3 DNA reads TGTGCCAGCAGCCTGGTGGGGGGCGTTAGGGAGACCCAGTACTTC. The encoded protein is CASSLVGGVRETQYF.

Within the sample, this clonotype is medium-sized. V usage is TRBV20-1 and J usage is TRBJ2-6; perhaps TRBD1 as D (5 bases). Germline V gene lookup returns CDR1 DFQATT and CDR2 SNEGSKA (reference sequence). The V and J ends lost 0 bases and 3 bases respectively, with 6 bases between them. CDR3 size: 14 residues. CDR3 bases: TGCAGTGCTAGAGAAGGGGTTGGGGCCAACGTCCTGACTTTC. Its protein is CSAREGVGANVLTF.

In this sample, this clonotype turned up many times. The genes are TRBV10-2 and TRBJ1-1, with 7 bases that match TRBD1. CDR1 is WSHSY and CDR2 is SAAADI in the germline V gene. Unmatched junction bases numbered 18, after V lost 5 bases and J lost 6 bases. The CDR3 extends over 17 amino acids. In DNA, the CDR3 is TGCGCCAGCAGTCCCCTTCCCCAGGGGGGAGTGTTCGCTGAAGCTTTCTTT. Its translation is CASSPLPQGGVFAEAFF.

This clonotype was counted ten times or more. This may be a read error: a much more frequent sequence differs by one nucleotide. The CDR3 DNA sequence: TGTGCCAGCAGACCCGAATCAGGGCGGAATACGCAGTATTTT. Amino acid sequence: CASRPESGRNTQYF. This chain connects TRBV2 to TRBJ2-3, with a weak D call TRBD1 (5 bases). The CDR3 has 14 residues. Germline loops: CDR1 SNHLY, CDR2 FYNNEI. The germline V and J ends were trimmed by 6 bases and 7 bases, with 17 bases remaining between them.

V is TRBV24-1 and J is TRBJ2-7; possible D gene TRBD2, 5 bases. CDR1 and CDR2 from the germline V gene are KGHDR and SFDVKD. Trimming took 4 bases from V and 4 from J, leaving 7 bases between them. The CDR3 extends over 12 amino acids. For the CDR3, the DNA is TGTGCCACCAGTGACGAGGGATACGAGCAGTACTTC. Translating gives CATSDEGYEQYF.

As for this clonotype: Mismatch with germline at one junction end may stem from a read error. CDR3 nucleotides: TGTGCCAGCAGCTTAGCGGAAAACCAAGAGGCCCAGTACTTC. Its translation is CASSLAENQEAQYF. The J gene is TRBJ2-5, the V gene TRBV7-3, with D hard to call. The CDR3 runs to 14 residues. Per the germline V gene, CDR1 is SGHTA and CDR2 is FQGTGA.

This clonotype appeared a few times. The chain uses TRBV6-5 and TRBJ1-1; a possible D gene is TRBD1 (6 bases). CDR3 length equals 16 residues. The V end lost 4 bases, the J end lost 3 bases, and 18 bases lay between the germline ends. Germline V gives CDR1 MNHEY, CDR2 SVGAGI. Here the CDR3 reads CASSLTGTGPHTEAFF. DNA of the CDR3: TGTGCCAGCAGTTTAACAGGAACAGGGCCTCACACTGAAGCTTTCTTT.